This T cell receptor (beta chain) was captured in a study of T cell changes during pregnancy in multiple sclerosis (dated by TCRdb to the late 2010s). Background for the entire study: The study looked at changes in the T cell repertoire across pregnancy in women with multiple sclerosis.

Library construction relied on the immunoSEQ multiplex PCR assay. Not all clones reach the TCRdb copy of this immuneACCESS table, which keeps in-frame sequences only. Checked studies attribute under half of the gap to unresolved V genes and leave the rest unexplained. Counted in this sample were just over 40,000 clones; 70% to 90% of them appeared once. The leading ten clones occupy around 0.49% of the sample. Taken from the germline V gene, the CDR1 and CDR2 loops are MRHNA and SNTAGT. The CDR3 sequence holds 14 residues, the cysteine and phenylalanine included. Solely the CDR3 DNA is kept, with 42 bases framed from the first base. At the junction V is shortened by 6 bases and J by 0 bases, with 11 bases in between. With regard to this clone: Its antigen remains undetermined. There are no base qualities to consult, and no much larger clone falls within one base.

The sequence is built from TRBV6-4 and TRBJ1-1; TRBD1 is a weak D gene call, 6 bases matching. The sample consisted of CD4+ T cells from peripheral blood mononuclear cells, taken in the first trimester of pregnancy. This clonotype was sampled from a female donor with multiple sclerosis, enrolled in a pregnancy study. The nucleotide sequence reads as follows: TGTGCCAGCAGGCAAGGACAGATGAACACTGAAGCTTTCTTT. This is translated as CASRQGQMNTEAFF.